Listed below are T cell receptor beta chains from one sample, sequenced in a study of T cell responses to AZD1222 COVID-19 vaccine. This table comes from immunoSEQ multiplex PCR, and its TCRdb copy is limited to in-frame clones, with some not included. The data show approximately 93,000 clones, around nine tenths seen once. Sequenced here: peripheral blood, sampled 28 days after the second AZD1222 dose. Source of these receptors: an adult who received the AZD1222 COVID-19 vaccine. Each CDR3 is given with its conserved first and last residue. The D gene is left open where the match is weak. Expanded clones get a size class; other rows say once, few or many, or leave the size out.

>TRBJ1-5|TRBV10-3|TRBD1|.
CAISSGQEQQPQHF
TGTGCCATCAGTTCCGGACAGGAGCAACAGCCCCAGCATTTT
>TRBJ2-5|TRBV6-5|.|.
CASSHRIRETQYF
TGTGCCAGCAGTCACCGAATACGGGAGACCCAGTACTTC
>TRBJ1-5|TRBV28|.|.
CASSQPDSKPQHF
TGTGCCAGCAGCCAACCTGACTCCAAGCCCCAGCATTTT
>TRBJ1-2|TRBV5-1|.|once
CASSPDQTGYTF
TGCGCCAGCAGCCCGGATCAGACTGGCTACACCTTC
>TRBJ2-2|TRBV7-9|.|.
CASSPKGGAGELFF
TGTGCCAGCAGCCCCAAGGGGGGGGCCGGGGAGCTGTTTTTT
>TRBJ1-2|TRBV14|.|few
CASSHRTGLGYGYTF
TGTGCCAGCAGCCATAGAACAGGGCTTGGCTATGGCTACACCTTC
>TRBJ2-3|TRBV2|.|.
CASSDEGWVTQYF
TGTGCCAGCAGTGACGAGGGTTGGGTGACGCAGTATTTT
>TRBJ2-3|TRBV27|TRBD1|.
CASSLGQTFSDTQYF
TGTGCCAGCAGTCTGGGACAGACCTTCTCAGATACGCAGTATTTT
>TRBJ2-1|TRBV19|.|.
CASTPRQGYRDEQFF
TGTGCCAGTACCCCGAGGCAGGGTTACCGGGATGAGCAGTTCTTC
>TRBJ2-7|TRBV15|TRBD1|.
CATSRDRGQGASEQYF
TGTGCCACCAGCAGAGATCGAGGACAGGGGGCAAGCGAGCAGTACTTC
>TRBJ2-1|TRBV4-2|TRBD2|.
CASSQGRGLAYEQFF
TGTGCCAGCAGCCAAGGAAGGGGACTAGCTTATGAGCAGTTCTTC
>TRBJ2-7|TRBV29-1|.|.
CSVTGSSYEQYF
TGCAGCGTGACGGGGTCCTCCTACGAGCAGTACTTC
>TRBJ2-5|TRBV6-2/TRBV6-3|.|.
CASSYSSETQYF
TGTGCCAGCAGTTACTCGAGTGAGACCCAGTACTTC
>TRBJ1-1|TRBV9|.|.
CASSATGRWNTEAFF
TGTGCCAGCAGCGCAACAGGTCGGTGGAACACTGAAGCTTTCTTT
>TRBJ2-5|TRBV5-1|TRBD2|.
CASSPTSGVETQYF
TGCGCCAGCAGCCCCACTAGCGGGGTTGAGACCCAGTACTTC
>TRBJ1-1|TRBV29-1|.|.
CSVEEVWTTNTEAFF
TGCAGCGTTGAAGAGGTTTGGACAACGAACACTGAAGCTTTCTTT
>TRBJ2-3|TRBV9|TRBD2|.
CASSVAGGGDTQYF
TGTGCCAGCAGCGTAGCTGGGGGGGGAGATACGCAGTATTTT
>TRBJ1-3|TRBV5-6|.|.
CASSFLDRSSGNTIYF
TGTGCCAGCAGCTTCCTAGATCGCAGCTCTGGAAACACCATATATTTT
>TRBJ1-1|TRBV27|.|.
CASSSTGGNTEAFF
TGTGCCAGCAGTTCGACGGGTGGAAACACTGAAGCTTTCTTT
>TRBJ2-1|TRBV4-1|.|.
CASSQDGGVIEQFF
TGCGCCAGCAGCCAAGATGGGGGTGTGATCGAGCAGTTCTTC
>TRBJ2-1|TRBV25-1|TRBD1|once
CASNPGQGSYNEQFF
TGTGCCAGCAACCCGGGACAGGGCTCCTACAATGAGCAGTTCTTC
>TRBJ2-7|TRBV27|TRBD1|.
CASSLGQLSYEQYF
TGTGCCAGCAGTTTGGGACAGCTTTCCTACGAGCAGTACTTC
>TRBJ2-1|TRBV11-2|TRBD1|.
CASSLALRGLSYNEQFF
TGTGCCAGCAGCTTAGCCCTCAGGGGGCTCTCCTACAATGAGCAGTTCTTC
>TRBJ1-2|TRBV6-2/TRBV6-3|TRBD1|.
CASSLGQGAIGYTF
TGTGCCAGCAGCCTTGGACAGGGGGCAATTGGCTACACCTTC
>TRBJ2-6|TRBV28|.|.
CASSLGGNSGANVLTF
TGTGCCAGCAGTTTGGGAGGAAACTCTGGGGCCAACGTCCTGACTTTC
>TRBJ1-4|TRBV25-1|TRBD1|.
CASSAPGTGGKLFF
TGTGCCAGCAGTGCCCCCGGGACAGGGGGAAAACTGTTTTTT
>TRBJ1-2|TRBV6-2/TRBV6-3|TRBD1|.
CASSYPPDREGNYGYTF
TGTGCCAGCAGTTACCCCCCGGACAGGGAGGGGAACTATGGCTACACCTTC
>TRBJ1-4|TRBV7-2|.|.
CASSLARFQGFNEKLFF
TGTGCCAGCAGCTTAGCTAGGTTCCAGGGGTTTAATGAAAAACTGTTTTTT
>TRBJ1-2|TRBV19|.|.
CASDPGWQGNYGYTF
TGTGCCAGTGATCCGGGTTGGCAGGGTAACTATGGCTACACCTTC
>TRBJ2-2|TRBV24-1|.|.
CATSGPANTGELFF
TGTGCCACCTCGGGACCCGCGAACACCGGGGAGCTGTTTTTT
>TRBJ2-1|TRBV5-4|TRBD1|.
CASSLIGTEGEQFF
TGTGCCAGCAGCTTGATTGGGACAGAAGGTGAGCAGTTCTTC
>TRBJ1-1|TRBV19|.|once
CASSMSAAADTEAFF
TGTGCCAGTAGTATGTCGGCGGCTGCGGACACTGAAGCTTTCTTT
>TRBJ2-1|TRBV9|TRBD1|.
CASSVGTGSGVGQFF
TGTGCCAGCAGCGTCGGGACAGGGTCAGGGGTAGGGCAGTTCTTC
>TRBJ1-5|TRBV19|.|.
CASSEGPGWNQPQHF
TGTGCCAGTAGCGAGGGACCGGGATGGAATCAGCCCCAGCATTTT
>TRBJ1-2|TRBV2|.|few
CASTSSGTSMGYTF
TGTGCCAGCACGTCGTCCGGGACATCTATGGGCTACACCTTC
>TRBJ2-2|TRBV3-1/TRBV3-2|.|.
CASSREPGELFF
TGTGCCAGCAGCCGGGAACCCGGGGAGCTGTTTTTT
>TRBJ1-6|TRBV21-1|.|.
CASRSSGSYNSPLHF
TGTGCCAGCCGATCTTCAGGGTCCTATAATTCACCCCTCCACTTT
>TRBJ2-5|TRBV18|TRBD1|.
CASSRQGNPGTQYF
TGTGCCAGCTCACGACAGGGAAACCCTGGGACCCAGTACTTC
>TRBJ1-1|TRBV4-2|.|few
CASSHSIGLNTEAFF
TGTGCCAGCAGCCACAGCATTGGATTGAACACTGAAGCTTTCTTT
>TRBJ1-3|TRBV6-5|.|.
CASSYRPPDGGNTIYF
TGTGCCAGCAGTTACCGTCCTCCAGACGGTGGAAACACCATATATTTT
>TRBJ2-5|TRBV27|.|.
CASSWGKGVETQYF
TGTGCCAGCAGTTGGGGTAAAGGGGTGGAGACCCAGTACTTC
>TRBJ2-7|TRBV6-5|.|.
CASSYWAERYEQYF
TGTGCCAGCAGTTACTGGGCGGAGAGATACGAGCAGTACTTC
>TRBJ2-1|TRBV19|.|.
CASSTRDPYNEQFF
TGTGCCAGTAGTACCCGAGACCCTTATAATGAGCAGTTCTTC
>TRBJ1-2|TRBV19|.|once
CASKGRDYGYTF
TGTGCTAGTAAAGGCAGGGACTATGGCTACACCTTC
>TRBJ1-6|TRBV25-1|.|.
CASSAGGSYNSPLHF
TGTGCCAGCAGTGCGGGGGGGTCCTATAATTCACCCCTCCACTTT
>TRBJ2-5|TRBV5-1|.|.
CASSLFGVETQYF
TGCGCCAGCAGCTTGTTTGGGGTGGAGACCCAGTACTTC